This T cell receptor beta chain was obtained from a study of T-cell reconstitution after alpha-beta-depleted transplantation in children. General study findings and limits: About two months after transplant, alpha-beta T cells reportedly came from several hundred expanded graft clones. Elevated TCRbeta diversity at day 60 was traced, in some patients, to surviving recipient T cells and thymic progenitors. Hyperexpanded clones declined; after one year, newly produced T cells mostly supplied diversity.

As for this clonotype: Its antigen is currently unknown.

Germline loops: CDR1 MNHEY, CDR2 SVGAGI. V dropped 0 bases and J dropped 0; count of bases not matched to a gene: 5. The CDR3 consists of 16 residues. TCRbeta library preparation incorporated unique molecular identifiers. TCRdb reanalysed the PCR reads using MiXCR and keeps one entry per CDR3 protein. Here the sample spans about a million distinct CDR3 sequences, about 29% being singletons. This receptor was obtained from a boy less than two years old who had a stem cell transplant for SCID, so the T cells may come from the graft donor. The rearrangement links TRBV6-5 to TRBJ2-7; 7 bases are a match to TRBD1. The sequencing here drew on PBMCs, mostly from graft donor cells, taken 360 days after TCRalphabeta/CD19-depleted stem cell transplant. The CDR3 DNA follows: TGTGCCAGCAGTTACTCGAACAGGGGCCTCTCCTACGAGCAGTACTTC. Translating gives CASSYSNRGLSYEQYF.